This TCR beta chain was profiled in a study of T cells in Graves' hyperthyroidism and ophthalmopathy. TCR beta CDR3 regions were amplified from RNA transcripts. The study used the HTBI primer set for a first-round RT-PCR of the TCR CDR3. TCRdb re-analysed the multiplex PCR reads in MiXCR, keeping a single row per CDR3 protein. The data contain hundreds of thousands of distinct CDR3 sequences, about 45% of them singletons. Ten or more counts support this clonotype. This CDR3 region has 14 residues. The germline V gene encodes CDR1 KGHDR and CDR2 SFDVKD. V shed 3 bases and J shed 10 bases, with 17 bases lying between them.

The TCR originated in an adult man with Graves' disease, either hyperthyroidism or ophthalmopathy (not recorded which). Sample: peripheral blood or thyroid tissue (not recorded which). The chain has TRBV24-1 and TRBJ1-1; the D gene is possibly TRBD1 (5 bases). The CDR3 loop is CATSDGGTGQRAFF. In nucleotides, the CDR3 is TGTGCCACCAGTGATGGCGGGACCGGCCAGCGAGCTTTCTTT.